The clone carrying this T cell receptor beta chain was seen repeatedly, ten times or more. The data belong to a study of low-dose radiotherapy and immunotherapy resistance in tumors. Study overall: For Cohort 1, fractions of 0.5 Gy were given every 2 weeks, reaching 6.5 Gy overall. Patients were treated with intravenous nivolumab at 240 mg every two weeks and were also dosed with ipilimumab at 1 mg/kg every six weeks.

Time point here: after trial treatment. Treatment of the sample: LDRT plus nivolumab, ipilimumab, low-dose cyclophosphamide and aspirin (RACIN trial). Donors were administered nivolumab, ipilimumab, aspirin and low-dose cyclophosphamide, together with low-dose radiotherapy. The presence of advanced solid tumors lacking tumor-infiltrating lymphocytes characterized eligible patients. CDR3 length equals 16 residues. With 0 bases removed from V and 6 bases from J, the gap between germline ends came to 14 bases. Germline V gene lookup returns CDR1 MNHEY and CDR2 SVGEGT. Gene-specific TRAV and TRBV primers were used for first-strand cDNA, covering alpha and beta chains. The authors ran 15 to 25 PCR cycles to amplify TCRs with a constant-region primer and V-primer adapter. Via MiXCR, TCRdb re-called the reads, giving one row per CDR3 protein. Found here are tens of thousands of distinct CDR3 sequences, around a fifth of them singletons; the top ten hold over 10%.

The sequence was collected from a female donor with ovarian cancer. This material consisted of PBMCs, taken after low-dose radiotherapy plus immunotherapy. The chain has TRBV6-2 or TRBV6-3 and TRBJ2-2; D gene unclear. The CDR3 region is CASSYSWAPEPGELFF. The CDR3, as DNA: TGTGCCAGCAGTTACTCGTGGGCTCCCGAGCCCGGGGAGCTGTTTTTT.